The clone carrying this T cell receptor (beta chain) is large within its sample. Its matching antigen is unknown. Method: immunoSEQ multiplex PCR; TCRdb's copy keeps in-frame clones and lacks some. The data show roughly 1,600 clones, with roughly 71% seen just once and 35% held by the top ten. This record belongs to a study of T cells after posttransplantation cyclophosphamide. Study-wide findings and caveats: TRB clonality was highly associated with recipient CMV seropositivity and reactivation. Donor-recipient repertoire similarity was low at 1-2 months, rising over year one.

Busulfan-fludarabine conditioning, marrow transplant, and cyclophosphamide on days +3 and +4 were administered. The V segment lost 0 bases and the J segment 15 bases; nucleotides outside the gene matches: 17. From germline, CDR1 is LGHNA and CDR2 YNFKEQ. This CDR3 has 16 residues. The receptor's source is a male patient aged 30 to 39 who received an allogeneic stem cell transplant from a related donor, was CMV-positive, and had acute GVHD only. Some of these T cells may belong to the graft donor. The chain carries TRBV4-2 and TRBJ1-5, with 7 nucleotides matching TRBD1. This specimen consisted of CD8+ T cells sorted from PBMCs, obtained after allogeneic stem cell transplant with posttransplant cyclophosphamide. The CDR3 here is CASSQDLGQAFSPLHF. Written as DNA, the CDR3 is TGTGCCAGCAGCCAAGATCTCGGACAGGCCTTCTCTCCCTTGCATTTT.